The rows below give T cell receptor beta chains drawn from one sample of a study of blood T cell repertoires in COVID-19. Profiling relied on immunoSEQ multiplex PCR, and the TCRdb table lists in-frame clones only, not all of them. Here the sample spans more than 300,000 clones, about 84% being singletons. What was sequenced was peripheral blood. The receptors stem from a woman aged 45-60 years with acute or convalescent COVID-19. Both conserved end residues are part of each CDR3. Fields, in order: J gene, V gene, clone size, D gene, CDR3 protein, CDR3 DNA. A D gene is named only where the DNA matches it firmly. Clone size is shown for a subset of rows, as once, few, many or a class of expanded clone.

TRBJ1-5 | TRBV6-5 | - | - | CASSSNQPQHF | TGTGCCAGCAGTTCTAATCAGCCCCAGCATTTT
TRBJ2-5 | TRBV5-1 | - | TRBD1 | CASSLIGTGQETQYF | TGCGCCAGCAGCCTTATCGGGACAGGCCAAGAGACCCAGTACTTC
TRBJ2-1 | TRBV28 | - | TRBD2 | CASSSTGTSNEQFF | TGTGCCAGCAGTTCGACCGGGACTAGCAATGAGCAGTTCTTC
TRBJ2-7 | TRBV7-2 | - | TRBD2 | CASSLGLATFYEQYF | TGTGCCAGCAGCTTAGGACTAGCGACATTCTACGAGCAGTACTTC
TRBJ1-4 | TRBV7-2 | - | - | CASSLGFRTNEKLFF | TGTGCCAGCAGCTTAGGTTTTAGAACTAATGAAAAACTGTTTTTT
TRBJ1-1 | TRBV19 | - | - | CASSISGDIVNTEAFF | TGTGCCAGTAGTATTTCCGGGGACATCGTGAACACTGAAGCTTTCTTT
TRBJ2-3 | TRBV5-6 | once | - | CASSRGAPRDTQYF | TGTGCCAGCAGCCGCGGGGCCCCTCGGGATACGCAGTATTTT
TRBJ1-1 | TRBV27 | - | - | CASSLGQYTEAFF | TGTGCCAGCAGCCTCGGACAGTACACTGAAGCTTTCTTT
TRBJ1-5 | TRBV5-1 | once | - | CASSAGMSNQPQHF | TGCGCCAGCAGTGCAGGGATGAGCAATCAGCCCCAGCATTTT
TRBJ1-1 | TRBV6-2/TRBV6-3 | - | - | CASSYPEYQLLNTEAFF | TGTGCCAGCAGTTACCCCGAATACCAGTTGTTGAACACTGAAGCTTTCTTT
TRBJ2-7 | TRBV28 | - | - | CASSFPPLEQYF | TGTGCCAGCAGTTTCCCCCCATTGGAGCAGTACTTC
TRBJ1-1 | TRBV30 | - | TRBD1 | CAWSVFIGLGQGIFF | TGTGCCTGGAGTGTTTTTATTGGTTTGGGACAGGGAATTTTCTTT
TRBJ2-7 | TRBV7-9 | - | TRBD2 | CASSFVSGTSGRAGHEQYF | TGTGCCAGCAGCTTCGTATCAGGGACTAGCGGGAGGGCCGGGCACGAGCAGTACTTC
TRBJ2-5 | TRBV19 | - | TRBD1 | CASSRQGSGQETQYF | TGTGCCAGTAGTCGACAGGGCTCAGGTCAAGAGACCCAGTACTTC
TRBJ1-5 | TRBV15 | - | TRBD1 | CATSGLGQGNQPQHF | TGTGCCACCAGCGGACTGGGACAGGGAAATCAGCCCCAGCATTTT
TRBJ1-1 | TRBV2 | - | TRBD1 | CASSGSGQGFMNTEAFF | TGTGCCAGCAGTGGGTCGGGACAGGGGTTCATGAACACTGAAGCTTTCTTT
TRBJ2-7 | TRBV7-3 | - | - | CASSLDRNYEQYF | TGTGCCAGCAGCTTAGACAGGAATTACGAGCAGTACTTC
TRBJ1-2 | TRBV2 | - | - | CASSTDSLSYGYTF | TGTGCCAGCAGTACGGACAGTTTGTCCTATGGCTACACCTTC
TRBJ1-1 | TRBV29-1 | once | - | CSAHTGSNTEAFF | TGCAGCGCGCACACAGGCTCGAACACTGAAGCTTTCTTT
TRBJ1-2 | TRBV24-1 | few | - | CATSDFTEPYGYTF | TGTGCCACCAGTGATTTCACGGAGCCCTATGGCTACACCTTC
TRBJ2-1 | TRBV11-3 | once | - | CASSLGVGPSDEQFF | TGTGCCAGCAGCTTAGGGGTCGGCCCTAGCGATGAGCAGTTCTTC
TRBJ1-4 | TRBV29-1 | - | - | CSVERQGHYEKLFF | TGCAGCGTTGAACGGCAGGGACATTATGAAAAACTGTTTTTT
TRBJ2-5 | TRBV23-1 | - | - | CASSLFTGTFGTQYF | TGCGCCAGCAGTCTTTTCACAGGAACGTTTGGGACCCAGTACTTC
TRBJ1-2 | TRBV30 | - | - | CAWETAFYGYTF | TGTGCCTGGGAGACAGCCTTCTATGGCTACACCTTC
TRBJ2-3 | TRBV28 | - | - | CASSLKTGLDTQYF | TGTGCCAGCAGTTTAAAAACAGGGTTAGATACGCAGTATTTT